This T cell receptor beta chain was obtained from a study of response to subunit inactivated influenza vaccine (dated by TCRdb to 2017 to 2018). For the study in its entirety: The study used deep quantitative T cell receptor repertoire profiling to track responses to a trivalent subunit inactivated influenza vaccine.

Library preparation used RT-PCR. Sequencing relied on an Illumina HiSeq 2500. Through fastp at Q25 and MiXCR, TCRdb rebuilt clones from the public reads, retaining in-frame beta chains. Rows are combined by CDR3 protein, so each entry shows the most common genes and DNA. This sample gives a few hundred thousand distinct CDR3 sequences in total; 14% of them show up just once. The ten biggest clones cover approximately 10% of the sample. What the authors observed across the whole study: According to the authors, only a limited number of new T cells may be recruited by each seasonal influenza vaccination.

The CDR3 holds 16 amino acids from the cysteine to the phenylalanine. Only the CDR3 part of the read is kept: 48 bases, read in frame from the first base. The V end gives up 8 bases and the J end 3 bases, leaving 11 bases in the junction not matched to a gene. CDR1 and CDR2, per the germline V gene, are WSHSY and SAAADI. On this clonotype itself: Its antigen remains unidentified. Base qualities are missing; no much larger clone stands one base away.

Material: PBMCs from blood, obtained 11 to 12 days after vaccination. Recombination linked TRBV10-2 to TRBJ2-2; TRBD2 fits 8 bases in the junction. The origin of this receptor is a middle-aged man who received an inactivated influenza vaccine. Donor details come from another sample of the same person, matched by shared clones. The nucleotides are TGCGCCAGCTGCCGTGAGCGGGAGATTTACACCGGGGAGCTGTTTTTT. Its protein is CASCREREIYTGELFF.